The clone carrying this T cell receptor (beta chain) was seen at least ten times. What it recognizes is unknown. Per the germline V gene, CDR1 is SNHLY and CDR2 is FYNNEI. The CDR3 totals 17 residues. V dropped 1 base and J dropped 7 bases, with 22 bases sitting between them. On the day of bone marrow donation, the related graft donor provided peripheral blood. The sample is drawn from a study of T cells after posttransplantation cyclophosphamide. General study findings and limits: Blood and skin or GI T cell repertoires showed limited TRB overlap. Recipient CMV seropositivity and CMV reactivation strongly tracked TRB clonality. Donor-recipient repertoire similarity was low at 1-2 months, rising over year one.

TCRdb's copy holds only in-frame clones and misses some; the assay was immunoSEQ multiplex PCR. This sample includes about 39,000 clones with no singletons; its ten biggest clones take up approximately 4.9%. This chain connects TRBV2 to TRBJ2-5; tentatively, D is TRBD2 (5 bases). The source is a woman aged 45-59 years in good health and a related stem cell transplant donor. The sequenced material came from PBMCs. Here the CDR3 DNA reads TGTGCCAGCAGTGAAGGTGTTTTGGGGAGAACCCCAGGGACCCAGTACTTC. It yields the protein CASSEGVLGRTPGTQYF.